This T cell receptor (beta chain) was documented in a study of CD8+ T cells in alopecia areata. Study-level information: The share of scalp area affected provided the severity score for treated patients. General observations from the study: As there was one nonresponder, how baseline CD8+ expansion relates to response remains uncertain. Sequences from scalp samples also cover resident alphabeta T cells of normal skin.

The sample's treatment: oral pan-JAK inhibitor, 5-10 mg twice daily. Both peripheral blood and punch biopsies of lesional scalp skin were obtained from patients who had alopecia areata. From germline, CDR1 is SQVTM and CDR2 ANQGSEA. The CDR3 length is 14 residues. Trimming took 3 bases from V and 2 from J, leaving 12 bases between them. As regards this clone: Antigen specificity is unknown.

cDNA reverse transcribed from extracted RNA served as the sequencing template. This table comes from immunoSEQ multiplex PCR, and its TCRdb copy is limited to in-frame clones, with some not included. The repertoire consists of 150,000 to 200,000 clones, with less than 65% occurring once and the leading ten covering 1%. This sequence was found in a human donor with alopecia areata. The V call is TRBV29-1, the J call TRBJ2-3, with D tentatively TRBD1 or TRBD2 (5 bases each). The starting material was CD4+ T cells sorted from blood, obtained at week 24, from a patient treated with tofacitinib. CDR3 DNA: TGCAGCGTTGAGTCGGGGCTACCCACAGATACGCAGTATTTT. Protein: CSVESGLPTDTQYF.